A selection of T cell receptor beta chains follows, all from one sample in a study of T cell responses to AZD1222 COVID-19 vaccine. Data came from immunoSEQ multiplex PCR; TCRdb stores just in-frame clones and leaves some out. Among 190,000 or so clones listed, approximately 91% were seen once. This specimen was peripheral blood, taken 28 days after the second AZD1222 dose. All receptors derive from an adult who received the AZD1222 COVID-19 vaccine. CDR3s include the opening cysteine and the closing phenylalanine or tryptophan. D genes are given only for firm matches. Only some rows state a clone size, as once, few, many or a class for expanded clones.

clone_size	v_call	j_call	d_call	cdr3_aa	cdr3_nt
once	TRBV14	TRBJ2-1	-	CASSQHGTIFPNEQFF	TGTGCCAGCAGCCAACACGGGACAATCTTCCCAAATGAGCAGTTCTTC
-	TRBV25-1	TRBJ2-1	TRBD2	CASSAFGREGPNEQFF	TGTGCCAGCAGTGCCTTCGGGCGGGAGGGCCCCAATGAGCAGTTCTTC
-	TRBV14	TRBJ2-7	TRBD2	CASSRAWTGTRSHEQYF	TGTGCCAGCAGCCGAGCCTGGACCGGGACTAGGTCCCACGAGCAGTACTTC
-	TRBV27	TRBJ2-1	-	CASSPSITSYNEQFF	TGTGCCAGCAGCCCCTCCATAACCTCCTACAATGAGCAGTTCTTC
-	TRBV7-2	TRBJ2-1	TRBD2	CASSLGGLAGTYNEQFF	TGTGCCAGCAGCTTAGGAGGACTAGCGGGTACCTACAATGAGCAGTTCTTC
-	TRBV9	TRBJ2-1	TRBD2	CASSVVGTSGINEQFF	TGTGCCAGCAGCGTAGTAGGGACTAGCGGGATTAATGAGCAGTTCTTC
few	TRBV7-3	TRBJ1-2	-	CASSLSSTAGAGGYTF	TGTGCCAGCAGCCTAAGTTCAACAGCGGGGGCTGGTGGCTACACCTTC
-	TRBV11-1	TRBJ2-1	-	CASSLGRGEVDEQFF	TGTGCCAGCAGCTTAGGTAGGGGGGAAGTCGATGAGCAGTTCTTC
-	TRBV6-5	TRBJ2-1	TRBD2	CASSYGLAGGPGEQFF	TGTGCCAGCAGTTACGGCCTAGCGGGAGGGCCAGGTGAGCAGTTCTTC
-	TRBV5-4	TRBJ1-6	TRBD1	CASSRGQGAFRDSPLHF	TGTGCCAGCAGCCGCGGACAGGGGGCCTTCAGAGATTCACCCCTCCACTTT
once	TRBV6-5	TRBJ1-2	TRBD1	CASSFRTGQGYTF	TGTGCCAGCAGTTTTCGGACAGGGCAGGGCTACACCTTC
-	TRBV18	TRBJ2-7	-	CASSKGPHNYEQYF	TGTGCCAGCTCAAAAGGACCTCATAACTACGAGCAGTACTTC
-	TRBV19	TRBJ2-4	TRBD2	CASTPGLAGQVNIQYF	TGTGCCAGTACCCCGGGACTAGCCGGCCAGGTGAACATTCAGTACTTC
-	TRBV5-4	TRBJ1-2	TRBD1	CASSFVEGQGPNYGYTF	TGTGCCAGCAGCTTCGTTGAAGGACAGGGTCCTAACTATGGCTACACCTTC
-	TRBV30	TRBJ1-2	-	CAWSVRKGPGVGYTF	TGTGCCTGGAGTGTACGGAAAGGTCCTGGGGTTGGCTACACCTTC
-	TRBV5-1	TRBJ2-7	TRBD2	CASSLTPLGAGGNEQYF	TGCGCCAGCAGCTTAACCCCCCTAGGTGCGGGAGGAAACGAGCAGTACTTC
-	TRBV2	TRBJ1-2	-	CASSIRDGYTF	TGTGCCAGCTCAATCCGGGATGGCTACACCTTC
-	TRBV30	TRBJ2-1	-	CAWSRGGGREQFF	TGTGCCTGGAGTCGAGGAGGGGGCCGGGAGCAGTTCTTC
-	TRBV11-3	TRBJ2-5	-	CASNQGPQETQYF	TGTGCCAGCAACCAGGGGCCCCAAGAGACCCAGTACTTC
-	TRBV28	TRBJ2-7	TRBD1	CASSLDGRGLAEQYF	TGTGCCAGCAGTTTAGATGGCAGGGGGCTGGCCGAGCAGTACTTC
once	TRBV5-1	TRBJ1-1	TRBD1	CASSGDRGEAFF	TGCGCCAGCAGCGGCGACAGGGGTGAAGCTTTCTTT
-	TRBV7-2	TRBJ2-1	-	CASSLFSDNEQFF	TGTGCCAGCAGCTTATTTTCAGACAATGAGCAGTTCTTC
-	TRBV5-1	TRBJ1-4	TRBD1	CASSAITGGEVFF	TGCGCCAGCAGCGCGATTACAGGGGGAGAGGTGTTTTTT
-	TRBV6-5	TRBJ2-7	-	CASSYLGVPGSYEQYF	TGTGCCAGCAGTTACCTGGGAGTCCCGGGCTCCTACGAGCAGTACTTC
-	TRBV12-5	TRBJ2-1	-	CASGLQRFYNEQFF	TGTGCTAGTGGTTTACAGAGATTTTACAATGAGCAGTTCTTC
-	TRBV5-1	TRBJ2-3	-	CASSLGVGLTDTQYF	TGCGCCAGCAGCTTGGGTGTAGGACTCACAGATACGCAGTATTTT
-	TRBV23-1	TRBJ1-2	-	CAHDQLYGYTF	TGCGCCCACGATCAGCTCTATGGCTACACCTTC
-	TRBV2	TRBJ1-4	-	CASRMRAANEKLFF	TGTGCCAGCAGGATGCGGGCGGCTAATGAAAAACTGTTTTTT
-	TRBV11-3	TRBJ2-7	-	CASSSPERDEQYF	TGTGCCAGCAGCTCCCCGGAGAGGGACGAGCAGTACTTC
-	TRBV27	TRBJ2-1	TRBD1	CASRIDRGNEQFF	TGTGCCAGCAGGATCGACAGGGGGAATGAGCAGTTCTTC
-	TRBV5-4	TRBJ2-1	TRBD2	CASSLLAGVDNEQFF	TGTGCCAGCAGCCTACTAGCGGGAGTAGACAATGAGCAGTTCTTC
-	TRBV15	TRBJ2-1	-	CATRTRARGEQFF	TGTGCCACCAGAACACGAGCAAGAGGTGAGCAGTTCTTC
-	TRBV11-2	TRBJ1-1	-	CASSFGVTEAFF	TGTGCCAGCAGCTTTGGGGTCACTGAAGCTTTCTTT
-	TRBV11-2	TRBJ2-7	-	CASSFEGFEAYEQYF	TGTGCCAGCAGCTTCGAGGGGTTCGAGGCCTACGAGCAGTACTTC
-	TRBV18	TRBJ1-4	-	CASSPWGGDATNEKLFF	TGTGCCAGCTCACCATGGGGAGGGGATGCAACTAATGAAAAACTGTTTTTT
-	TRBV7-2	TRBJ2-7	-	CASSPRTFAYEQYF	TGTGCCAGCAGCCCTAGGACTTTTGCCTACGAGCAGTACTTC
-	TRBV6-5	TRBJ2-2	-	CASSYEVYTGELFF	TGTGCCAGCAGTTATGAGGTTTACACCGGGGAGCTGTTTTTT
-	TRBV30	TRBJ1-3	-	CAWSAHSRGLGNTIYF	TGTGCCTGGAGCGCGCATTCCAGAGGGTTAGGAAACACCATATATTTT
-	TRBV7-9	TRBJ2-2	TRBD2	CASSSRSISGRTYTGELFF	TGTGCCAGCAGCTCCCGTAGTATTAGCGGGAGAACTTACACCGGGGAGCTGTTTTTT
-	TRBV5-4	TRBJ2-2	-	CASRGRGLENTGELFF	TGTGCCAGCAGGGGGAGGGGGCTTGAGAACACCGGGGAGCTGTTTTTT
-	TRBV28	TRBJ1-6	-	CASSLGSPLHF	TGTGCCAGCAGTTTGGGTTCACCCCTCCACTTT
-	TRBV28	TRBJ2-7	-	CASSLNPGVGHEQYF	TGTGCCAGCAGTTTAAACCCGGGAGTGGGACACGAGCAGTACTTC
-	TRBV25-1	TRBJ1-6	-	CASSDGFYNSPLHF	TGTGCCAGCAGTGATGGGTTTTATAATTCACCCCTCCACTTT
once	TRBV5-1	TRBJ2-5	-	CASSPGSGQETQYF	TGCGCCAGCAGCCCGGGGAGCGGCCAAGAGACCCAGTACTTC
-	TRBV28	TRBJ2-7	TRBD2	CASRGGPPQDPRYEQYF	TGTGCCAGCAGGGGAGGGCCACCACAGGATCCTAGGTACGAGCAGTACTTC
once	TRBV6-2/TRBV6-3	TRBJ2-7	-	CASSYSVGRGTYEQYF	TGTGCCAGCAGTTACTCGGTGGGAAGGGGAACCTACGAGCAGTACTTC
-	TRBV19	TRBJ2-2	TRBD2	CASSILAGGPRTGELFF	TGTGCCAGTAGTATACTAGCGGGAGGACCTAGGACCGGGGAGCTGTTTTTT
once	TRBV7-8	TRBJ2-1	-	CASSLVRATPYNEQFF	TGTGCCAGCAGCTTAGTGCGGGCTACCCCCTACAATGAGCAGTTCTTC
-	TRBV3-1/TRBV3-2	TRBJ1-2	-	CASSQAVLGPNYGYTF	TGTGCCAGCAGCCAAGCGGTACTTGGGCCGAACTATGGCTACACCTTC
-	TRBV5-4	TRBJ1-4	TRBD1	CASSSWTGGYEKLFF	TGTGCCAGCAGCTCCTGGACAGGGGGCTATGAAAAACTGTTTTTT
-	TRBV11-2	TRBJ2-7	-	CASSLVRGPYEQYF	TGTGCCAGCAGCTTAGTCCGGGGGCCCTACGAGCAGTACTTC
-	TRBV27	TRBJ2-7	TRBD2	CASSQSGSEQYF	TGTGCCAGCAGCCAGAGCGGGAGCGAGCAGTACTTC
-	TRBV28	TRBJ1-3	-	CASSPGGQGNTIYF	TGTGCCAGCAGCCCCGGGGGGCAGGGAAACACCATATATTTT
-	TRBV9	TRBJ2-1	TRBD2	CASSVEPGLTYNEQFF	TGTGCCAGCAGCGTAGAACCGGGACTAACTTACAATGAGCAGTTCTTC
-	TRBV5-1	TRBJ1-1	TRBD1	CASSLEGANTEAFF	TGCGCCAGCAGCTTGGAGGGGGCAAACACTGAAGCTTTCTTT
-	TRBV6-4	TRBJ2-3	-	CASSPTSSFSTDTQYF	TGTGCCAGCAGTCCTACTAGCAGTTTTAGCACAGATACGCAGTATTTT
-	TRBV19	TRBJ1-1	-	CASSIGWGAMNTEAFF	TGTGCCAGTAGTATCGGTTGGGGGGCAATGAACACTGAAGCTTTCTTT
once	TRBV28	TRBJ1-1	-	CASRPGRLTEAFF	TGTGCCAGCAGACCGGGACGGTTAACTGAAGCTTTCTTT
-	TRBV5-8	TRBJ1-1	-	CASSFVDAFF	TGTGCCAGCAGCTTTGTGGACGCTTTCTTT